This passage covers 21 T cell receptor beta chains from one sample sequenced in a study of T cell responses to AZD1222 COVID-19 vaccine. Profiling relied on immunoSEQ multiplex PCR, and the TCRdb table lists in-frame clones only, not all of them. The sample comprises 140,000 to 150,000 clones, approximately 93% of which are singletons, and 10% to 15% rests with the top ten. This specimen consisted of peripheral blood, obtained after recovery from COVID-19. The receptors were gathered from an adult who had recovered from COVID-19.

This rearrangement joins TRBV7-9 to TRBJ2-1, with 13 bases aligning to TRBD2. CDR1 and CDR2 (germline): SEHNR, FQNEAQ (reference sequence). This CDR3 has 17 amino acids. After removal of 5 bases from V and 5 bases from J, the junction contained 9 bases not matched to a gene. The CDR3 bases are TGTGCCAGCAGCCCCCGACTAGCGGGAGGCCGGAACAATGAGCAGTTCTTC. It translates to CASSPRLAGGRNNEQFF. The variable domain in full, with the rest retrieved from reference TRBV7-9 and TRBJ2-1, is DTGVSQNPRHKITKRGQNVTFRCDPISEHNRLYWYRQTLGQGPEFLTYFQNEAQLEKSRLLSDRFSAERPKGSFSTLEIQRTEQGDSAMYLCASSPRLAGGRNNEQFFGPGTRLTVL.

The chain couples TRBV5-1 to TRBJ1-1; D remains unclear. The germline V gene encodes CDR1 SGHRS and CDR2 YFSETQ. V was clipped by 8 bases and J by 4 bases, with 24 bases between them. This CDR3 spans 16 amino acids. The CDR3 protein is CASKISGMVMGTEAFF. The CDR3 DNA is TGCGCCAGTAAGATTAGTGGGATGGTAATGGGCACTGAAGCTTTCTTT. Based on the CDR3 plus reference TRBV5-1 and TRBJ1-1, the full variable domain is KAGVTQTPRYLIKTRGQQVTLSCSPISGHRSVSWYQQTPGQGLQFLFEYFSETQRNKGNFPGRFSGRQFSNSRSEMNVSTLELGDSALYLCASKISGMVMGTEAFFGQGTRLTVV.

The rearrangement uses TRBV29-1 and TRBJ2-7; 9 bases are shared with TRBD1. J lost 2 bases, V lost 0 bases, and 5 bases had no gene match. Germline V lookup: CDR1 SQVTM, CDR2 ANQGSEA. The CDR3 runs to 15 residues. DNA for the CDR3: TGCAGCGTTGAAGAAGGACAGGGGACCACCTACGAGCAGTACTTC. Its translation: CSVEEGQGTTYEQYF.

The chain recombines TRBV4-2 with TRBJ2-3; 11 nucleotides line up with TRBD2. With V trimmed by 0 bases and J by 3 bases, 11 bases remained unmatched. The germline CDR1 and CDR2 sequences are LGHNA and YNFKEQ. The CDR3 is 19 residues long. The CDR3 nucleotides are TGTGCCAGCAGCCAAGAAGCGACTAGCGGGACATCTAGGACAGATACGCAGTATTTT. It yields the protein CASSQEATSGTSRTDTQYF.

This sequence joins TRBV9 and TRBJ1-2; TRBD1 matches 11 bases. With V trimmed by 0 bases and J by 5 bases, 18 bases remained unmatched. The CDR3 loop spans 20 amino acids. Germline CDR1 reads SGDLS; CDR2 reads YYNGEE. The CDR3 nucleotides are TGTGCCAGCAGCGTAGCTACTGTTACCGGGACAGGGGGATCTGCATATGGCTACACCTTC. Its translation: CASSVATVTGTGGSAYGYTF.

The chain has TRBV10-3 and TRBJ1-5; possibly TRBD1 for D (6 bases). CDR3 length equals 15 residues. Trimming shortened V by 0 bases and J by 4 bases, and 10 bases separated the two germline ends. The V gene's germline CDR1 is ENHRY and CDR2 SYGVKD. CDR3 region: CAISESQGNNQPQHF. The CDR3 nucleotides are TGTGCCATCAGTGAGTCCCAGGGGAATAATCAGCCCCAGCATTTT.

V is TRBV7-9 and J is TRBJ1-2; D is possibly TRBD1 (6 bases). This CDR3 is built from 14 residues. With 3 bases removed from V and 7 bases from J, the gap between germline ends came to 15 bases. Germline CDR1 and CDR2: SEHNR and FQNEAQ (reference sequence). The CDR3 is CASSLTGGGGGYTF. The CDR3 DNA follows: TGTGCCAGCAGCTTGACCGGAGGGGGTGGTGGCTACACCTTC.

The CDR3 sequence: CASSLRGPWIGNQPQHF. The CDR3 bases are TGCGCCAGCAGCCTCCGTGGTCCTTGGATAGGCAATCAGCCCCAGCATTTT. The chain combines TRBV4-1 with TRBJ1-5; D not certain. Germline V gene lookup returns CDR1 MGHRA and CDR2 YSYEKL. V dropped 4 bases and J dropped 2 bases, with 18 bases sitting between them. This CDR3 spans 17 amino acids.

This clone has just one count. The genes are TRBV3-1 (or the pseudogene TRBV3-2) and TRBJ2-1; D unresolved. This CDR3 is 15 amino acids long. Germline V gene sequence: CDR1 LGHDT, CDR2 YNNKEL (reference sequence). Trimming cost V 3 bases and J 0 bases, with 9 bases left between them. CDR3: CASSQDPSSYNEQFF. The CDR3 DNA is TGTGCCAGCAGCCAGGACCCGAGCTCCTACAATGAGCAGTTCTTC.

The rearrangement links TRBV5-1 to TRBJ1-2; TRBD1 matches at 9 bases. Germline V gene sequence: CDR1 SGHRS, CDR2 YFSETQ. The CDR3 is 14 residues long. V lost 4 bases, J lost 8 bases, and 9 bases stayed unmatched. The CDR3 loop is CASSLGDRAWGYTF. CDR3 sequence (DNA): TGCGCCAGCAGCCTGGGGGACAGGGCTTGGGGCTACACCTTC.

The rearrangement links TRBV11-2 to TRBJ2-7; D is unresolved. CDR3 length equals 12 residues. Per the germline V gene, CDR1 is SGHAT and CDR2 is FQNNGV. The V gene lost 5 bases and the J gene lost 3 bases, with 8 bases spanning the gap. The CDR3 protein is CASSMYSYEQYF. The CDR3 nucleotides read TGTGCCAGCAGCATGTACAGCTACGAGCAGTACTTC.

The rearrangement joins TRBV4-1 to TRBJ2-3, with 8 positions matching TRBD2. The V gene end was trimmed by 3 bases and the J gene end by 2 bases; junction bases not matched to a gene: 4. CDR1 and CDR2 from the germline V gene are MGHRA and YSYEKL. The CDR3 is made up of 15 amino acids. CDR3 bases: TGCGCCAGCAGCCATCGGACTAGCAACACAGATACGCAGTATTTT. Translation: CASSHRTSNTDTQYF.

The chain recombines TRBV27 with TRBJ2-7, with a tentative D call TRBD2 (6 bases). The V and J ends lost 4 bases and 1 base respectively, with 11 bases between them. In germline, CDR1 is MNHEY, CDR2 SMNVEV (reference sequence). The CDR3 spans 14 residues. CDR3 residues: CASSSLAASYEQYF. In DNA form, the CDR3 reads TGTGCCAGCAGTTCCTTAGCGGCGTCCTACGAGCAGTACTTC.

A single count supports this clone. For the CDR3, the DNA is TGTGCCAGCACTGGGACAGGGGCTCAACTGGGCAATCAGCCCCAGCATTTT. It is translated as CASTGTGAQLGNQPQHF. The J gene is TRBJ1-5, the V gene TRBV2; TRBD1 aligns across 10 bases. The CDR3 extends over 17 amino acids. Per germline, CDR1 SNHLY and CDR2 FYNNEI. J gave up 2 bases and V 7 bases, and 11 bases lay outside the gene matches.

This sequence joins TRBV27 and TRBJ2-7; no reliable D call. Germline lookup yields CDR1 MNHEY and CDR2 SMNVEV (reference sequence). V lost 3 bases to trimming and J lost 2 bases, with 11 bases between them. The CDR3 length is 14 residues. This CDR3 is CASSFPGRPYEQYF. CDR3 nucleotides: TGTGCCAGCAGTTTCCCGGGCAGGCCCTACGAGCAGTACTTC.

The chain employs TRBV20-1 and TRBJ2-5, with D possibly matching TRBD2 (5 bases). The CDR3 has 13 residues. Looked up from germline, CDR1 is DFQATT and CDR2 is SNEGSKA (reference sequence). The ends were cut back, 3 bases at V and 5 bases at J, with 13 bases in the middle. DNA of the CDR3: TGCAGTGCTAGTGGCAGGTCGGGGGAGACCCAGTACTTC. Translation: CSASGRSGETQYF.

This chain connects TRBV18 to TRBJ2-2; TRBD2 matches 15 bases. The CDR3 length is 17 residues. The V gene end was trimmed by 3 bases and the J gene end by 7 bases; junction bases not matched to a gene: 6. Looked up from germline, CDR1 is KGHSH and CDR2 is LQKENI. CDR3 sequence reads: CASSPGLAGGSGGELFF. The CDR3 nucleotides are TGTGCCAGCTCACCGGGACTAGCGGGAGGATCTGGCGGGGAGCTGTTTTTT.

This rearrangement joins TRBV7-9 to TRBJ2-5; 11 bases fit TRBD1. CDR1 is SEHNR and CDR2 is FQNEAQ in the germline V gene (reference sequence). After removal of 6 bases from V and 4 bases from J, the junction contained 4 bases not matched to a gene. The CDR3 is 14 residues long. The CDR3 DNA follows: TGTGCCAGCAGTGGGACAGGGGGATCAGAGACCCAGTACTTC. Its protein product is CASSGTGGSETQYF.

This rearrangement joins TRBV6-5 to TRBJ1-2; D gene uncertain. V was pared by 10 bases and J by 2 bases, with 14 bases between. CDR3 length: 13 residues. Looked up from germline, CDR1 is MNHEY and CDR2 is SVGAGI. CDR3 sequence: CATTPRGNYGYTF. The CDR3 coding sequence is TGTGCCACCACCCCGCGAGGAAACTATGGCTACACCTTC.

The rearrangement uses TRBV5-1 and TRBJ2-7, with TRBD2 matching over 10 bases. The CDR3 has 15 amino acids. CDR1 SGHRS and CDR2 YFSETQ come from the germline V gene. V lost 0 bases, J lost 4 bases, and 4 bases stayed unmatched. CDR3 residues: CASSLDGTSAYEQYF. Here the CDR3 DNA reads TGCGCCAGCAGCTTGGACGGGACTAGCGCTTACGAGCAGTACTTC.

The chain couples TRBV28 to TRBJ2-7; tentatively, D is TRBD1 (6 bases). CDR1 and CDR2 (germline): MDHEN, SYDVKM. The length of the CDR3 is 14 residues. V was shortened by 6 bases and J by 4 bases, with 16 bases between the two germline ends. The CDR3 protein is CASSLRGSEYEQYF. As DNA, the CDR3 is TGTGCCAGCAGCTTGAGGGGGTCTGAATACGAGCAGTACTTC.